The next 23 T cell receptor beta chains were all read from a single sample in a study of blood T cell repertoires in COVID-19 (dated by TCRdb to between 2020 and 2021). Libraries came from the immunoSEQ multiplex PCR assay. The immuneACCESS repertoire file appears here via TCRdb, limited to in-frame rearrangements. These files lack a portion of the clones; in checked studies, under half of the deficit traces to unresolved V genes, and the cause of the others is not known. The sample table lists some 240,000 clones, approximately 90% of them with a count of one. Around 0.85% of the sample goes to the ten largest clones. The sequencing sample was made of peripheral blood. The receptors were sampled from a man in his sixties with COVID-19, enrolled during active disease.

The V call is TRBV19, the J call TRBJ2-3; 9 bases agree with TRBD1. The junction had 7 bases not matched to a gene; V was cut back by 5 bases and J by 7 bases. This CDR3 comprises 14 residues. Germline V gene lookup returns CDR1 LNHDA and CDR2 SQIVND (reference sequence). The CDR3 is CASSLGTGSYTQYF. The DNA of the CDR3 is TGTGCCAGTAGTCTCGGGACAGGGAGTTATACGCAGTATTTT.

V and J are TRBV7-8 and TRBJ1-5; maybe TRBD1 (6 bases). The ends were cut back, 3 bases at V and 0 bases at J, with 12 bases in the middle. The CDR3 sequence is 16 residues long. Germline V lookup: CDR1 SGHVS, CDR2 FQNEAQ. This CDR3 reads CASSFRDTPSNQPQHF. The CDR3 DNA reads TGTGCCAGCAGCTTCCGGGACACCCCTAGCAATCAGCCCCAGCATTTT.

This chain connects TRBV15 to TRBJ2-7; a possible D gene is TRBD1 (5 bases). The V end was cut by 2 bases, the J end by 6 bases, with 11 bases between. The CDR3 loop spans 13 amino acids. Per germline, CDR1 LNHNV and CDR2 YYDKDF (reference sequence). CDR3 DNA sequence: TGTGCCACCAGCAGATTGAAAGGGGTCGAGCAGTACTTC. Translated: CATSRLKGVEQYF.

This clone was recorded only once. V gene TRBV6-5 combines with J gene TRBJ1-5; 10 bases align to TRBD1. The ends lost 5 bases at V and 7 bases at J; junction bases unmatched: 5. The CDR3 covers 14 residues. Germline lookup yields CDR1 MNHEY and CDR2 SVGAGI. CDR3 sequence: CASSRQGALQPQHF. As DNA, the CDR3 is TGTGCCAGCAGTAGACAGGGGGCCTTGCAGCCCCAGCATTTT.

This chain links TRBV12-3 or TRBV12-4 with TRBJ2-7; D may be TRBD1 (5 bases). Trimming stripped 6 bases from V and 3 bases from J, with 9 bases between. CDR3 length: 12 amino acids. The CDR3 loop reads CASSLGDYEQYF. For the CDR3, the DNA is TGTGCCAGCAGCCTAGGGGACTACGAGCAGTACTTC.

The CDR3 loop is CASSRRGEETQYF. CDR3 nucleotide sequence: TGTGCCAGTAGTCGCAGGGGGGAGGAGACCCAGTACTTC. This chain joins TRBV19 and TRBJ2-5; weak D call: TRBD1 (7 bases). Germline CDR1 is LNHDA and CDR2 is SQIVND (reference sequence). This CDR3 region has 13 residues. V was pared by 5 bases and J by 5 bases, with 12 bases between.

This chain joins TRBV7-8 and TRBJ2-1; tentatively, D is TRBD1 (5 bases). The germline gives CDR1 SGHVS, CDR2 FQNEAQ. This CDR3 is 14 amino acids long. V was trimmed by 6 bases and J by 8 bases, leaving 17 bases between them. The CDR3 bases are TGTGCCAGCAGGGTTCGACCCGAAGGGGATGAGCAGTTCTTC. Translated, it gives CASRVRPEGDEQFF.

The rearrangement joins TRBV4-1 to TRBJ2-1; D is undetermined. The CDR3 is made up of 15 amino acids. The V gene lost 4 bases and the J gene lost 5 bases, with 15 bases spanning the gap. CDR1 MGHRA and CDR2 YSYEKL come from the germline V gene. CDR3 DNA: TGCGCCAGCAGCCTCCAGGTGAACAACAACAATGAGCAGTTCTTC. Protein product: CASSLQVNNNNEQFF.

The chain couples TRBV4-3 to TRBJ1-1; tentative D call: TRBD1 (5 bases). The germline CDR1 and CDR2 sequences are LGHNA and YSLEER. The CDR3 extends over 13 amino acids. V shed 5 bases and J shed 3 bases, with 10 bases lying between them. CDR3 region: CASSVGGDTEAFF. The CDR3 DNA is TGCGCCAGCAGCGTTGGGGGGGACACTGAAGCTTTCTTT.

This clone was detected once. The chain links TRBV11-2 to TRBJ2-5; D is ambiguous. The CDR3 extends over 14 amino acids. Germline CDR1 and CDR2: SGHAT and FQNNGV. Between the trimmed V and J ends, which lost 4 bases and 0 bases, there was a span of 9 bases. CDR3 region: CASSYQWYQETQYF. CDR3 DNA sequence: TGTGCCAGCAGCTACCAGTGGTACCAAGAGACCCAGTACTTC. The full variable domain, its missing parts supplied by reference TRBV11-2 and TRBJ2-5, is EAGVAQSPRYKIIEKRQSVAFWCNPISGHATLYWYQQILGQGPKLLIQFQNNGVVDDSQLPKDRFSAERLKGVDSTLKIQPAKLEDSAVYLCASSYQWYQETQYFGPGTRLLVL.

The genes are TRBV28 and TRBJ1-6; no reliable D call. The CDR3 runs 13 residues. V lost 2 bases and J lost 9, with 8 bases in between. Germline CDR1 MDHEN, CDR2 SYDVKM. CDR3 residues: CASSLTGISPLHF. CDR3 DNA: TGTGCCAGCAGTTTAACGGGGATTTCACCCCTCCACTTT.

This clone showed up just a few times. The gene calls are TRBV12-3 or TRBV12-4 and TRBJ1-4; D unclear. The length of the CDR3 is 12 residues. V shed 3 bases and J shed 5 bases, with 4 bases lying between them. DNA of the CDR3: TGTGCCAGCAGTTTCTCCAATGAAAAACTGTTTTTT. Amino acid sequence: CASSFSNEKLFF.

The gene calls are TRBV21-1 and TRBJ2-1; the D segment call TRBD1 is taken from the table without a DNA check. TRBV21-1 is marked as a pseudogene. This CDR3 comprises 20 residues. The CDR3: CASSKDGTGETIPLANEQFF. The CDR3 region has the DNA TGTGCCAGCAGCAAAGACGGGACAGGGGAGACCATTCCCCTCGCGAATGAGCAGTTCTTC.

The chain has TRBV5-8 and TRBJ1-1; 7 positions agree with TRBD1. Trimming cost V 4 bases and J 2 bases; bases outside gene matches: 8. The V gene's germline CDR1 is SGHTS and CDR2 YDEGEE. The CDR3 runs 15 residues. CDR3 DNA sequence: TGTGCCAGCAGCCAGGGGGTGGGGCGCAACACTGAAGCTTTCTTT. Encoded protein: CASSQGVGRNTEAFF.

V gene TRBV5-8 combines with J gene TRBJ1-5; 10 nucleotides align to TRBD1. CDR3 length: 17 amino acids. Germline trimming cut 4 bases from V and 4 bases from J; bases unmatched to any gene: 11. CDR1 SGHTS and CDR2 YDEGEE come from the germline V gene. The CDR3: CASSTRDRGLGNQPQHF. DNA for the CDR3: TGTGCCAGCAGCACCCGGGACAGGGGCTTGGGGAATCAGCCCCAGCATTTT.

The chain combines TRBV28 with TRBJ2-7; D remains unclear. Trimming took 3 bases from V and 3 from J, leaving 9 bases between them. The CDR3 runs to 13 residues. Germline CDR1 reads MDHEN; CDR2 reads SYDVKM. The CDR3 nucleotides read TGTGCCAGCAGTTTGCCGCAGGTCTACGAGCAGTACTTC. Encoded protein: CASSLPQVYEQYF.

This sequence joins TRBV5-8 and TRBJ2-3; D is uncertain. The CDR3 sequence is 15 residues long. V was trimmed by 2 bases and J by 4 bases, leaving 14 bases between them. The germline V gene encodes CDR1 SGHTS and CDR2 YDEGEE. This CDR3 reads CASSFPGVLPDTQYF. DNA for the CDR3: TGTGCCAGCAGCTTTCCAGGCGTACTCCCAGATACGCAGTATTTT.

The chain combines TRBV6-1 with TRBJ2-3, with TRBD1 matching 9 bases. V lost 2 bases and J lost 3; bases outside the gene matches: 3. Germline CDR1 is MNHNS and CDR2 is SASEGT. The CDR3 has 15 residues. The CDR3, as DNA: TGTGCCAGCAGTGAACGGGACAGGGAGACAGATACGCAGTATTTT. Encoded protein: CASSERDRETDTQYF.

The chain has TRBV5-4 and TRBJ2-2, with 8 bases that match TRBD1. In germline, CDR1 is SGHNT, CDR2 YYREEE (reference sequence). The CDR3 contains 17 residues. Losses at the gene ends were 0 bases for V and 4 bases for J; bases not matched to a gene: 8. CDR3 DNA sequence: TGTGCCAGCAGCTTGGCCGGGGGACAGGTCACCACCGGGGAGCTGTTTTTT. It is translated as CASSLAGGQVTTGELFF.

This CDR3 is CASTRLGEKLFF. CDR3 bases: TGTGCCAGCACCCGACTGGGTGAAAAACTGTTTTTT. The chain couples TRBV28 to TRBJ1-4, with D unclear. CDR1 is MDHEN and CDR2 is SYDVKM in the germline V gene. V lost 7 bases, J lost 7 bases, and 10 bases lay in between. There are 12 residues in the CDR3.

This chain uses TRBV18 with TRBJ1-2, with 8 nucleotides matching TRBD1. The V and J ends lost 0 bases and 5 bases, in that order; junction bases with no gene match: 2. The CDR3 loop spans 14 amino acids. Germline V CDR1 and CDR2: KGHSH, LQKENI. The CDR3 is CASSPPGQAYGYTF. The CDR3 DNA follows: TGTGCCAGCTCACCACCGGGACAGGCTTATGGCTACACCTTC.

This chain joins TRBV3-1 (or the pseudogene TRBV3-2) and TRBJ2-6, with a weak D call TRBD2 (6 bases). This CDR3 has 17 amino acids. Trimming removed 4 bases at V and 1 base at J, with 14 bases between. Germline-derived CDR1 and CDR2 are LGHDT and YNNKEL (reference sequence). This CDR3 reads CASSRPGGASGANVLTF. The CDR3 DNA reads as TGTGCCAGCAGCCGTCCGGGCGGGGCTTCTGGGGCCAACGTCCTGACTTTC.

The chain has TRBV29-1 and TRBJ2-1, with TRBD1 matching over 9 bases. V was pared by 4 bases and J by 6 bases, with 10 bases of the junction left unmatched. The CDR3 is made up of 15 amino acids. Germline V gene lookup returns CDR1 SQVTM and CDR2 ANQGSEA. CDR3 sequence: CSVARGQGVGNEQFF. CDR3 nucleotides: TGCAGCGTTGCGAGGGGACAGGGAGTTGGCAATGAGCAGTTCTTC.